Here is one T cell receptor (beta chain) with its context. The data were obtained in a study of control samples from healthy donors and cancer patients. Profiling relied on immunoSEQ multiplex PCR, and the TCRdb table lists in-frame clones only, not all of them. The sample has roughly 80,000 clones, under 90% seen once. V was clipped by 5 bases and J by 2 bases; unmatched bases: 5. Per the germline V gene, CDR1 is SGHVS and CDR2 is FQNEAQ. The CDR3 contains 14 residues. The TCR sequence derives from a man between 45 and 60 years old in good health. The V gene is TRBV7-8, the J gene TRBJ2-7; 8 bases are a match to TRBD1. The sequencing sample was made of blood. This chain's CDR3 is CASSLDRGPYEQYF. The CDR3 region has the DNA TGTGCCAGCAGCCTAGACAGGGGCCCCTACGAGCAGTACTTC.